This T cell receptor beta chain was documented in a study of graft-versus-host responses after intestinal transplantation. Study overall: Recipients were given multivisceral, liver-intestinal, or isolated intestinal transplants.

This clone was counted a single time. The antigen is unknown. The germline CDR1 and CDR2 sequences are SGHTA and FQGNSA. The length of the CDR3 is 14 residues. Trimming cost V 4 bases and J 2 bases; bases outside gene matches: 5. Sequencing was performed with immunoSEQ multiplex PCR; in TCRdb, only in-frame clones are kept and a portion is missing. The sample records some 100,000 clones, around 90% being singletons. This TCR came from a human donor who received an intestinal transplant. This chain links TRBV7-2 with TRBJ2-7, with 7 nucleotides matching TRBD2. The sample here was unstimulated CD8+ T cells sorted from spleen or lymph node cells, taken before intestinal transplant. CDR3: CASSSSGPTYEQYF. The CDR3 coding sequence is TGTGCCAGCAGCTCTAGCGGACCGACCTACGAGCAGTACTTC.